This T cell receptor beta chain was captured in a study of T-cell memory formation after mild COVID-19. Broader study findings: Some clones that responded were present in memory (sampled pre-infection), which suggests cross-reactive memory joined. CD4+ clones that contracted lay mainly in CM and EM; CD8+ ones lay in EMRA.

TCRdb called the 5' RACE reads again in MiXCR, with one record for every CDR3 protein. Among under 600,000 distinct CDR3 sequences listed, about 20% were seen once. This clonotype was seen a few times. Its antigen is unidentified. The CDR3 runs to 16 residues. Trimming pared 4 bases from V and 0 bases from J, leaving 15 bases between. The rearrangement joins TRBV12-3 or TRBV12-4 to TRBJ1-1, with D uncertain. The sample was PBMCs or a T cell subset sorted from them (not recorded which). This sequence was found in an adult woman who had mild COVID-19 (a few samples of this study predate the infection). Cell type and time point are not known. The chain's CDR3 is CASSSTWRSMNTEAFF. The CDR3 bases are TGTGCCAGCAGTTCCACGTGGCGCAGCATGAACACTGAAGCTTTCTTT.